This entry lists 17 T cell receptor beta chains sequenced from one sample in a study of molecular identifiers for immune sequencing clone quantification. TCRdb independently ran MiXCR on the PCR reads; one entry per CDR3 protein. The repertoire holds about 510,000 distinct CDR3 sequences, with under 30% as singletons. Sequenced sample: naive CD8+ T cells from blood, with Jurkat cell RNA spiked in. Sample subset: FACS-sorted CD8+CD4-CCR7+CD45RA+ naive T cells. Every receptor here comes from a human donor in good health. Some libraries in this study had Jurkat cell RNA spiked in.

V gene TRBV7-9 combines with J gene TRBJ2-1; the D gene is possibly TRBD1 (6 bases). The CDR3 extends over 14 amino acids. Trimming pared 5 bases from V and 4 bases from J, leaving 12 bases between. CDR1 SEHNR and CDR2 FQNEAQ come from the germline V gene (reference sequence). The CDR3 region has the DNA TGTGCCAGCAGCCCGGACAGCCTTTACAATGAGCAGTTCTTC. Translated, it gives CASSPDSLYNEQFF.

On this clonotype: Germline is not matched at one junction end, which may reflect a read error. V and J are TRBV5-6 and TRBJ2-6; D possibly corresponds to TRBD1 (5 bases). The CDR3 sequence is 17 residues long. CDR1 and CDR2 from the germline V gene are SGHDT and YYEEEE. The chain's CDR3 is CARRFSVLGSGAHVLPF. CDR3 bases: TGTGCCCGCCGCTTTAGTGTTTTGGGGTCTGGGGCCCACGTCCTGCCTTTC.

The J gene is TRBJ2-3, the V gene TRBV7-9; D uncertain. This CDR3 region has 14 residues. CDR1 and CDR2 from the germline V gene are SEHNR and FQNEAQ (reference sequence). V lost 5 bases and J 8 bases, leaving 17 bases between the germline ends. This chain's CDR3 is CASSQIRLPGTQYF. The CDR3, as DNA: TGTGCCAGCAGCCAAATTAGACTCCCCGGTACGCAGTATTTT.

CDR3 protein: CASSEWGGSGANVLTF. In nucleotides, the CDR3 is TGTGCCAGCAGTGAATGGGGCGGCTCTGGGGCCAACGTCCTGACTTTC. The chain has TRBV25-1 and TRBJ2-6; weak D call: TRBD1 (5 bases). Trimming pared 1 base from V and 0 bases from J, leaving 7 bases between. The CDR3 length is 16 residues. Germline loops: CDR1 MGHDK, CDR2 SYGVNS.

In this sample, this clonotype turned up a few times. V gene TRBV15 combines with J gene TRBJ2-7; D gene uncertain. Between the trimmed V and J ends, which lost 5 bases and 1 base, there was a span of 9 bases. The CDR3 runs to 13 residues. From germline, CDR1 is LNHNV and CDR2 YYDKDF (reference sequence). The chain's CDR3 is CATSQGISYEQYF. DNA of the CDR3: TGTGCCACCAGCCAAGGAATATCCTACGAGCAGTACTTC. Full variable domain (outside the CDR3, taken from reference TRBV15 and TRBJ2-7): DAMVIQNPRYQVTQFGKPVTLSCSQTLNHNVMYWYQQKSSQAPKLLFHYYDKDFNNEADTPDNFQSRRPNTSFCFLDIRSPGLGDTAMYLCATSQGISYEQYFGPGTRLTVT.

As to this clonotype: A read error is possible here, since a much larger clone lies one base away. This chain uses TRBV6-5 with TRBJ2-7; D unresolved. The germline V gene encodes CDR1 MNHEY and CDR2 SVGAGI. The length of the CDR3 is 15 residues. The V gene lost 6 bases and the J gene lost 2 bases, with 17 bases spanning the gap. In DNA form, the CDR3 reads TGTGCCAGCAGGACCCGAGAACAGTTCCCCTACGAGCAGTACTTC. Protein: CASRTREQFPYEQYF.

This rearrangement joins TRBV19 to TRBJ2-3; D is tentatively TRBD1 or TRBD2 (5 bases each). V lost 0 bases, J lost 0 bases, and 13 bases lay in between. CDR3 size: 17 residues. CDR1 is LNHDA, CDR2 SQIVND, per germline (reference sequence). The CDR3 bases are TGTGCCAGTAGTATAGATCAGGGACCCACTAGCACAGATACGCAGTATTTT. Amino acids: CASSIDQGPTSTDTQYF.

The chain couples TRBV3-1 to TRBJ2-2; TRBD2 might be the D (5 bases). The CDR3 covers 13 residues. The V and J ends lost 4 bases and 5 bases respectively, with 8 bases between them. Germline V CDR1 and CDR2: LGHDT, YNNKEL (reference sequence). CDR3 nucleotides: TGTGCCAGCAGCCTGGACTGTACCGGGGAGCTGTTTTTT. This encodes CASSLDCTGELFF.

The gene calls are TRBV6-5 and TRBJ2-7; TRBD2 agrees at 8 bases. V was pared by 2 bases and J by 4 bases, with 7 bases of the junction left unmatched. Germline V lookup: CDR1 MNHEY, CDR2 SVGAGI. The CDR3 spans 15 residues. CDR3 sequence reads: CASSYGAGERYEQYF. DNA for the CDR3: TGTGCCAGCAGTTACGGAGCGGGAGAGAGATACGAGCAGTACTTC.

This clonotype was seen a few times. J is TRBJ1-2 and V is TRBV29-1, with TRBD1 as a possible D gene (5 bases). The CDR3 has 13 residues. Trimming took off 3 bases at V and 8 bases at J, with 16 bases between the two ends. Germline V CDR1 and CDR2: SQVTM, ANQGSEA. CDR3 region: CSVDKGFLAGYTF. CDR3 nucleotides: TGCAGCGTTGATAAGGGGTTTCTAGCCGGCTACACCTTC.

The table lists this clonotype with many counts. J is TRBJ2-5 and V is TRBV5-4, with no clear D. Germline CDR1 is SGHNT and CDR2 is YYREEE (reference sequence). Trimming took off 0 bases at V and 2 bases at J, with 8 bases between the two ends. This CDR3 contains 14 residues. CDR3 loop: CASSLGLGQETQYF. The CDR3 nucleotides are TGTGCCAGCAGCTTGGGGCTAGGGCAAGAGACCCAGTACTTC.

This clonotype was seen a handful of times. The CDR3 DNA follows: TGCGCCAGCAGCCAATATGGGACAGAAATCGCAAACTATGGCTACACCTTC. This gives the protein CASSQYGTEIANYGYTF. This chain links TRBV4-1 with TRBJ1-2; 7 bases align to TRBD1. Germline CDR1 reads MGHRA; CDR2 reads YSYEKL. This CDR3 is 17 amino acids long. J lost 2 bases, V lost 2 bases, and 11 bases had no gene match.

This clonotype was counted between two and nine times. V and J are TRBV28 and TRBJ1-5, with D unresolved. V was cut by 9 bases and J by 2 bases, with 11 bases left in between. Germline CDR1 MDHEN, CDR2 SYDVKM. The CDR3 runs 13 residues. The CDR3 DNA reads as TGTGCCAGTTGGTGGACTGGCAATCAGCCCCAGCATTTT. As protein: CASWWTGNQPQHF. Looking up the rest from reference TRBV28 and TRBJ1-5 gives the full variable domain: DVKVTQSSRYLVKRTGEKVFLECVQDMDHENMFWYRQDPGLGLRLIYFSYDVKMKEKGDIPEGYSVSREKKERFSLILESASTNQTSMYLCASWWTGNQPQHFGDGTRLSIL.

The CDR3 spells CASSIQGAPYEQYF. CDR3 sequence (DNA): TGTGCCAGCAGCATACAGGGGGCCCCCTACGAGCAGTACTTC. The chain couples TRBV6-5 to TRBJ2-7, with TRBD1 matching over 9 bases. V lost 6 bases, J lost 2 bases, and 5 bases stayed unmatched. This CDR3 is 14 amino acids long. The germline gives CDR1 MNHEY, CDR2 SVGAGI.

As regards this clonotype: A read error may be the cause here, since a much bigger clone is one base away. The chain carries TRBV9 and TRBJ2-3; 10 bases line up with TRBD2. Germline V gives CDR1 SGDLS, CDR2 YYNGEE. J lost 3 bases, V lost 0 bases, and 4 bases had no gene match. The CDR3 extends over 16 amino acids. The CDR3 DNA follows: TGTGCCAGCAGCGTAGTAGCGGGAGGAATGACAGATACGCAGTATTTT. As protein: CASSVVAGGMTDTQYF. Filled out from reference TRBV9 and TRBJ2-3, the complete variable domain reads DSGVTQTPKHLITATGQRVTLRCSPRSGDLSVYWYQQSLDQGLQFLIQYYNGEERAKGNILERFSAQQFPDLHSELNLSSLELGDSALYFCASSVVAGGMTDTQYFGPGTRLTVL.

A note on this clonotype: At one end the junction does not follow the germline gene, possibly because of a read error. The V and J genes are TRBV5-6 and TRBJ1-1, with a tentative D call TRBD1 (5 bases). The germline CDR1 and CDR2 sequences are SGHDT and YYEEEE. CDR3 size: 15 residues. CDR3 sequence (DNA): TGTGCCGGCAGCTTGGGAACAGGCTGGATCACTGAAGCTTTCTTT. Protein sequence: CAGSLGTGWITEAFF. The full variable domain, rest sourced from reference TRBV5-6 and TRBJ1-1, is DAGVTQSPTHLIKTRGQQVTLRCSPKSGHDTVSWYQQALGQGPQFIFQYYEEEERQRGNFPDRFSGHQFPNYSSELNVNALLLGDSALYLCAGSLGTGWITEAFFGQGTRLTVV.

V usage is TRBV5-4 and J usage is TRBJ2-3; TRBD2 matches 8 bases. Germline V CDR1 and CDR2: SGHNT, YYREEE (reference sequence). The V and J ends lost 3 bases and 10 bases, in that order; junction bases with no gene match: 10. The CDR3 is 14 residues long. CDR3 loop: CASSSSGTSGPQYF. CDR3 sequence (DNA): TGTGCCAGCAGCTCAAGTGGGACTAGTGGACCGCAGTATTTT.